One sample yielded the 15 T cell receptor beta chains listed below, sequenced in a study of radiotherapy plus CTLA-4 blockade in lung cancer. Repertoires were generated with immunoSEQ multiplex PCR, while TCRdb's copy carries only in-frame clones and drops some. The sample carries more than 90,000 clones, 81% recorded once. The sample was peripheral blood, taken from a patient treated with radiotherapy plus ipilimumab. These receptors all stem from a human donor with non-small cell lung cancer that progressed on radiotherapy plus ipilimumab. Some clones in this sample may be carry-over from other donors' samples.

The chain links TRBV4-2 to TRBJ1-2, with 11 bases lining up with TRBD1. Germline V gene data show CDR1 as LGHNA and CDR2 as YNFKEQ. With V trimmed by 3 bases and J by 2 bases, 2 bases remained unmatched. This CDR3 has 15 amino acids. DNA of the CDR3: TGTGCCAGCAGCCAGGACAGGGGGCTAAACTATGGCTACACCTTC. This sequence encodes CASSQDRGLNYGYTF.

Only a few counts were recorded for this clone. The chain joins TRBV12-5 to TRBJ2-3; D might be TRBD2 (5 bases). The CDR3 extends over 13 amino acids. With 7 bases removed from V and 1 base from J, the gap between germline ends came to 9 bases. CDR1 is LGHNT, CDR2 FRNRAP, per germline. CDR3 residues: CASVGRGTDTQYF. CDR3 bases: TGTGCTAGTGTCGGGCGGGGCACAGATACGCAGTATTTT. The full variable domain, in which reference TRBV12-5 and TRBJ2-3 provide the parts outside the CDR3, is DARVTQTPRHKVTEMGQEVTMRCQPILGHNTVFWYRQTMMQGLELLAYFRNRAPLDDSGMPKDRFSAEMPDATLATLKIQPSEPRDSAVYFCASVGRGTDTQYFGPGTRLTVL.

This chain links TRBV5-1 with TRBJ1-2; TRBD1 matches 11 bases. J lost 5 bases, V lost 4 bases, and 10 bases had no gene match. Germline V CDR1 and CDR2: SGHRS, YFSETQ. CDR3 length: 16 amino acids. This CDR3 is CASSAGTGGFGYGYTF. The CDR3 DNA reads TGCGCCAGCAGCGCGGGGACAGGGGGGTTTGGATATGGCTACACCTTC.

The J gene is TRBJ1-2, the V gene TRBV28; D possibly corresponds to TRBD1 (6 bases). The V end lost 6 bases, the J end lost 5 bases, and 16 bases lay between the germline ends. CDR3 size: 14 residues. The germline gives CDR1 MDHEN, CDR2 SYDVKM. CDR3 DNA sequence: TGTGCCAGCAGACGGACAGCGCCGACTTATGGCTACACCTTC. Encoded protein: CASRRTAPTYGYTF.

The rearrangement links TRBV11-2 to TRBJ1-5, with D tentatively TRBD1 (6 bases). The germline gives CDR1 SGHAT, CDR2 FQNNGV. The V end lost 5 bases, the J end lost 7 bases, and 12 bases lay between the germline ends. This CDR3 contains 13 residues. The CDR3 reads CASSLSGGQPQHF. Here the CDR3 DNA reads TGTGCCAGCAGCCTAAGTGGGGGCCAGCCCCAGCATTTT.

The CDR3 region is CASSFQGDPYGYTF. DNA for the CDR3: TGTGCCAGCAGCTTCCAGGGGGACCCCTATGGCTACACCTTC. The chain uses TRBV7-9 and TRBJ1-2, with 7 bases fitting TRBD1. The CDR3 totals 14 residues. Per germline, CDR1 SEHNR and CDR2 FQNEAQ (reference sequence). Losses at the gene ends were 3 bases for V and 4 bases for J; bases not matched to a gene: 5.

CDR3: CASSDSGGELFF. The CDR3 DNA is TGTGCCAGCAGTGACTCCGGCGGGGAGCTGTTTTTT. This chain links TRBV6-4 with TRBJ2-2; D unclear. The CDR3 is 12 amino acids. Between the trimmed V and J ends, which lost 0 bases and 7 bases, there was a span of 3 bases. The germline CDR1 and CDR2 sequences are MRHNA and SNTAGT.

The chain carries TRBV27 and TRBJ2-5; 14 bases match TRBD2. After removal of 10 bases from V and 0 bases from J, the junction contained 7 bases not matched to a gene. The CDR3 runs 16 residues. CDR1 and CDR2 from the germline V gene are MNHEY and SMNVEV (reference sequence). The CDR3 DNA is TGTGCCACCTCGACTAGCGGGGGGGAATACCAAGAGACCCAGTACTTC. Protein: CATSTSGGEYQETQYF.

The rearrangement links TRBV13 to TRBJ2-3; 8 bases match TRBD2. The CDR3 is 16 amino acids. In germline, CDR1 is PRHDT, CDR2 FYEKMQ (reference sequence). Losses at the gene ends were 5 bases for V and 2 bases for J; bases not matched to a gene: 9. The DNA of the CDR3 is TGTGCCAGCAGCGGAGGGACTAGTCTAGACACAGATACGCAGTATTTT. Translation gives CASSGGTSLDTDTQYF.

V gene TRBV4-3 combines with J gene TRBJ1-4; 8 bases map to TRBD1. CDR1 LGHNA and CDR2 YSLEER come from the germline V gene. V was clipped by 1 base and J by 7 bases; unmatched bases: 8. This CDR3 is built from 16 residues. The CDR3 is CASSQVQDRGAEKLFF. CDR3 sequence (DNA): TGCGCCAGCAGCCAAGTTCAAGACAGGGGTGCTGAAAAACTGTTTTTT.

This clone has just one count. The J gene is TRBJ1-1, the V gene TRBV4-3; D is unresolved. Germline values: CDR1 LGHNA, CDR2 YSLEER. Trimming cost V 6 bases and J 3 bases, with 8 bases left between them. This CDR3 is 12 amino acids long. CDR3 coding DNA: TGCGCCAGCAGAGACTGGGACACTGAAGCTTTCTTT. This gives the protein CASRDWDTEAFF.

V is TRBV7-8 and J is TRBJ2-1; TRBD1 aligns across 10 bases. Germline CDR1 SGHVS, CDR2 FQNEAQ. Trimming took 4 bases from V and 9 from J; bases not matched to a gene: 12. The CDR3 contains 16 residues. The CDR3 here is CASSSSGTGADGEQFF. The CDR3 DNA is TGTGCCAGCAGCTCCTCCGGGACAGGGGCAGATGGTGAGCAGTTCTTC.

In this sample, this clone turned up once. This sample includes further DNA sequences coding for the same CDR3. The rearrangement joins TRBV6-5 to TRBJ2-1, with 12 bases identical to TRBD2. The germline V gene encodes CDR1 MNHEY and CDR2 SVGAGI. The CDR3 extends over 16 amino acids. V was clipped by 2 bases and J by 7 bases; unmatched bases: 6. The CDR3, as DNA: TGTGCCAGCAGTTACCACGGTGGACTAGCGGGGAATGAGCAGTTCTTC. This translates into CASSYHGGLAGNEQFF.

With regard to this clone: The germline gene is not matched at one end of the junction; a read error may be the cause. V usage is TRBV7-3 and J usage is TRBJ2-1; 9 bases agree with TRBD2. Per the germline V gene, CDR1 is SGHTA and CDR2 is FQGTGA. The CDR3 runs 17 residues. The CDR3 DNA reads as TGTGTCAGCAGCTTAAGAGTTAGCGGGGGCGCTCACAATGAGCAGTTCTTC. Residues: CVSSLRVSGGAHNEQFF. The full variable domain, completed using reference TRBV7-3 and TRBJ2-1, is GAGVSQTPSNKVTEKGKYVELRCDPISGHTALYWYRQSLGQGPEFLIYFQGTGAADDSGLPNDRFFAVRPEGSVSTLKIQRTERGDSAVYLCVSSLRVSGGAHNEQFFGPGTRLTVL.

The chain uses TRBV7-2 and TRBJ1-2; D gene uncertain. The germline CDR1 and CDR2 sequences are SGHTA and FQGNSA. The V end was cut by 4 bases, the J end by 4 bases, with 22 bases between. CDR3 size: 17 residues. The CDR3 protein is CASSSPIARPRGYGYTF. CDR3 bases: TGTGCCAGCAGCTCCCCTATCGCCAGGCCACGGGGCTATGGCTACACCTTC.